This is a list of T cell receptor beta chains from one sample in a study of CD8 T cells in Susac syndrome. TCRdb re-analysed the immunoSEQ multiplex PCR reads in MiXCR, keeping a single row per CDR3 protein. The table shows roughly 200,000 distinct CDR3 sequences, with approximately 95% occurring only once. Source material: CD8+ T cells from PBMCs. These receptors all stem from a human donor with multiple sclerosis. The CDR3 runs from the conserved cysteine through the conserved F or W. Fields, in order: CDR3 DNA, CDR3 protein, V gene, D gene, clone size, J gene. The D gene is left open where the match is weak. Clone sizes are given selectively: once, few, many, or a class where the clone is expanded.

CDR3 DNA: TGTGCCAGCAGCTTAACAGGGGGAGATACGCAGTATTTT; CDR3 protein: CASSLTGGDTQYF; V gene: TRBV13; D gene: TRBD1; clone size: -; J gene: TRBJ2-3
CDR3 DNA: TGTGCCACCAGCGAGTTCAGGGGCCCTCAGCCCCAGCATTTT; CDR3 protein: CATSEFRGPQPQHF; V gene: TRBV15; D gene: -; clone size: -; J gene: TRBJ1-5
CDR3 DNA: TGTGCCAGCAGCCAAGTACGTACTACCTACAATGAGCAGTTCTTC; CDR3 protein: CASSQVRTTYNEQFF; V gene: TRBV3-1; D gene: -; clone size: -; J gene: TRBJ2-1
CDR3 DNA: TGTGCCAGCAGCTTAGCGGGGAGGGAACTGTTTTTT; CDR3 protein: CASSLAGRELFF; V gene: TRBV7-9; D gene: -; clone size: -; J gene: TRBJ1-4
CDR3 DNA: TGTGCCAGCAGCTTGGGACTAGCAGGAGGAGAGACCCAGTACTTC; CDR3 protein: CASSLGLAGGETQYF; V gene: TRBV3-1; D gene: TRBD2; clone size: -; J gene: TRBJ2-5
CDR3 DNA: TGCGCCAGAGGACTAGCGGGAAAACGCGTCCTCGAGCAGTACTTC; CDR3 protein: CARGLAGKRVLEQYF; V gene: TRBV5-1; D gene: TRBD2; clone size: -; J gene: TRBJ2-7
CDR3 DNA: TGTGCCAGCAGTTATGAGTTATCGGGCGAGACCCAGTACTTC; CDR3 protein: CASSYELSGETQYF; V gene: TRBV28; D gene: -; clone size: -; J gene: TRBJ2-5
CDR3 DNA: TGCAGCGTCCAGGGAAACACCGGGGAGCTGTTTTTT; CDR3 protein: CSVQGNTGELFF; V gene: TRBV29-1; D gene: -; clone size: -; J gene: TRBJ2-2
CDR3 DNA: TGTGCCAGCAGCTTTCGGTCCGAGCAGTACTTC; CDR3 protein: CASSFRSEQYF; V gene: TRBV5-4; D gene: -; clone size: -; J gene: TRBJ2-7
CDR3 DNA: TGCAGTGCTACGGTAGCGGGGGGCACCAAAGATACGCAGTATTTT; CDR3 protein: CSATVAGGTKDTQYF; V gene: TRBV20-1; D gene: TRBD2; clone size: -; J gene: TRBJ2-3
CDR3 DNA: TGTGCCAGCAGCGTAGTGGGCAGCAGCTACGAGCAGTACTTC; CDR3 protein: CASSVVGSSYEQYF; V gene: TRBV9; D gene: -; clone size: -; J gene: TRBJ2-7
CDR3 DNA: TGTGCCACCAGCAGAGTAAACGGGGGTTACGAGCAGTACTTC; CDR3 protein: CATSRVNGGYEQYF; V gene: TRBV15; D gene: -; clone size: -; J gene: TRBJ2-7
CDR3 DNA: TGTGCCAGCAGAACGGTAGACGACCTAAGGGAGCAGTACTTC; CDR3 protein: CASRTVDDLREQYF; V gene: TRBV6-1; D gene: -; clone size: -; J gene: TRBJ2-7
CDR3 DNA: TGTGCCAGCAGCGAGAGCGGGAGAAGGGACGAGCAGTACTTC; CDR3 protein: CASSESGRRDEQYF; V gene: TRBV9; D gene: TRBD2; clone size: -; J gene: TRBJ2-7
CDR3 DNA: TGCAGTGCTCTCCCCGAGGGGGTTGTCTACAATGAGCAGTTCTTC; CDR3 protein: CSALPEGVVYNEQFF; V gene: TRBV20-1; D gene: -; clone size: -; J gene: TRBJ2-1
CDR3 DNA: TGCAGTGCTAGTTCCGCAGGGCAGTACTTC; CDR3 protein: CSASSAGQYF; V gene: TRBV20-1; D gene: -; clone size: -; J gene: TRBJ2-7
CDR3 DNA: TGCGCCAGCAGCCAGGACTGGACAGGGGGCCGACCTAACTATGGCTACACCTTC; CDR3 protein: CASSQDWTGGRPNYGYTF; V gene: TRBV4-1; D gene: TRBD1; clone size: -; J gene: TRBJ1-2
CDR3 DNA: TGTGCCACCAGCACCGGGGGGGGGTATAATTCACCCCTCCACTTT; CDR3 protein: CATSTGGGYNSPLHF; V gene: TRBV15; D gene: -; clone size: -; J gene: TRBJ1-6
CDR3 DNA: TGCAGCGCCTACGGACAGTCCACAGATACGCAGTATTTT; CDR3 protein: CSAYGQSTDTQYF; V gene: TRBV29-1; D gene: -; clone size: once; J gene: TRBJ2-3
CDR3 DNA: TGTGCCATCAGTGAGCCCACTAGCGGCCAAGAGACCCAGTACTTC; CDR3 protein: CAISEPTSGQETQYF; V gene: TRBV10-3; D gene: TRBD2; clone size: -; J gene: TRBJ2-5
CDR3 DNA: TGTGCCAGCAGTGGACAGGGACAGGGACCTTACAATGAGCAGTTCTTC; CDR3 protein: CASSGQGQGPYNEQFF; V gene: TRBV11-2; D gene: TRBD1; clone size: -; J gene: TRBJ2-1
CDR3 DNA: TGTGCCAGCAGAAGCTCCTACAATGAGCAGTTCTTC; CDR3 protein: CASRSSYNEQFF; V gene: TRBV7-9; D gene: -; clone size: few; J gene: TRBJ2-1
CDR3 DNA: TGTGCCAGCATGGGCAGGATGGAAGTTTTCTTT; CDR3 protein: CASMGRMEVFF; V gene: TRBV2; D gene: -; clone size: -; J gene: TRBJ1-1
CDR3 DNA: TGTGCCAGCAGCCTCAAGACAGGGGGCCGTTTTATGGAGACCCAGTACTTC; CDR3 protein: CASSLKTGGRFMETQYF; V gene: TRBV11-1; D gene: TRBD1; clone size: -; J gene: TRBJ2-5
CDR3 DNA: TGTGCCAGCAGCTCACAGGGCTCCGAGCAGTACTTC; CDR3 protein: CASSSQGSEQYF; V gene: TRBV5-6; D gene: -; clone size: -; J gene: TRBJ2-7
CDR3 DNA: TGCGCCAGCAGCCCTGGGCGTGTGGGCGATGAAGCTTTCTTT; CDR3 protein: CASSPGRVGDEAFF; V gene: TRBV10-1; D gene: -; clone size: -; J gene: TRBJ1-1
CDR3 DNA: TGTGCCAGCAGCGATAGAGGACAGGGAAGGTCCTACGAGCAGTACTTC; CDR3 protein: CASSDRGQGRSYEQYF; V gene: TRBV7-9; D gene: TRBD1; clone size: -; J gene: TRBJ2-7
CDR3 DNA: TGTGCCAGCAGCGTAGTGCCCCTCCGGGAGCAGTTCTTC; CDR3 protein: CASSVVPLREQFF; V gene: TRBV9; D gene: -; clone size: -; J gene: TRBJ2-1
CDR3 DNA: TGTGCCTGGAGTCCCCAGGGGGAATCACCCCTCCACTTT; CDR3 protein: CAWSPQGESPLHF; V gene: TRBV30; D gene: TRBD1; clone size: -; J gene: TRBJ1-6
CDR3 DNA: TGTGCCAGCAGTGACACCGTAATGGGAAATGAGCAGTTCTTC; CDR3 protein: CASSDTVMGNEQFF; V gene: TRBV6-4; D gene: -; clone size: -; J gene: TRBJ2-1
CDR3 DNA: TGTGCCAGCACAGTGGGTTGGCGGGAGGGCCATGAGCAGTACTTC; CDR3 protein: CASTVGWREGHEQYF; V gene: TRBV28; D gene: TRBD2; clone size: -; J gene: TRBJ2-7
CDR3 DNA: TGCAGCGTTAGACAGGTGAGCTCCTACGAGCAGTACTTC; CDR3 protein: CSVRQVSSYEQYF; V gene: TRBV29-1; D gene: -; clone size: -; J gene: TRBJ2-7
CDR3 DNA: TGTGCCAGCAGTCTGAACAGATTGCAGTTCTTC; CDR3 protein: CASSLNRLQFF; V gene: TRBV28; D gene: -; clone size: -; J gene: TRBJ2-1
CDR3 DNA: TGTGCCTCGGGCTTGAGCTCCTACAATGAGCAGTTCTTC; CDR3 protein: CASGLSSYNEQFF; V gene: TRBV30; D gene: -; clone size: -; J gene: TRBJ2-1
CDR3 DNA: TGTGCCAGCAGTTGGGGTTCGAGGGGGCTAGACTATGGCTACACCTTC; CDR3 protein: CASSWGSRGLDYGYTF; V gene: TRBV6-5; D gene: TRBD1; clone size: once; J gene: TRBJ1-2
CDR3 DNA: TGTGCCAGCAGCGTCGAGGGACTAGCGGGAGGAGCGCAGTATTTT; CDR3 protein: CASSVEGLAGGAQYF; V gene: TRBV9; D gene: TRBD2; clone size: once; J gene: TRBJ2-3
CDR3 DNA: TGTGCCTCCCGGGGACAGCCATCCTACGAGCAGTACTTC; CDR3 protein: CASRGQPSYEQYF; V gene: TRBV6-5; D gene: TRBD1; clone size: few; J gene: TRBJ2-7
CDR3 DNA: TGTGCCAGCAGTGAAGCGATGGCAGGGAATGAAAAACTGTTTTTT; CDR3 protein: CASSEAMAGNEKLFF; V gene: TRBV6-1; D gene: -; clone size: -; J gene: TRBJ1-4
CDR3 DNA: TGCGCCAGCAGCAGCAACAGGGGAGTCACTGAAGCTTTCTTT; CDR3 protein: CASSSNRGVTEAFF; V gene: TRBV5-1; D gene: TRBD1; clone size: -; J gene: TRBJ1-1
CDR3 DNA: TGTGCCAGCAGCTTAGACTTCGGCAGGGGCGAGCAGTACTTC; CDR3 protein: CASSLDFGRGEQYF; V gene: TRBV11-1; D gene: -; clone size: -; J gene: TRBJ2-7
CDR3 DNA: TGCGCCAGCAGCTCGAGACAGGGGTCTGAAGCTTTCTTT; CDR3 protein: CASSSRQGSEAFF; V gene: TRBV5-1; D gene: TRBD1; clone size: -; J gene: TRBJ1-1
CDR3 DNA: TGTGCCAGCAGCGGAGGGGATACCGGTGAGCAGTTCTTC; CDR3 protein: CASSGGDTGEQFF; V gene: TRBV9; D gene: -; clone size: -; J gene: TRBJ2-1
CDR3 DNA: TGCAGCGTTGTGAGTACTGAAGCTTTCTTT; CDR3 protein: CSVVSTEAFF; V gene: TRBV29-1; D gene: -; clone size: -; J gene: TRBJ1-1
CDR3 DNA: TGTGCCAGCAGCGTACTACAGGGTTCTGGCGACGAGCAGTACTTC; CDR3 protein: CASSVLQGSGDEQYF; V gene: TRBV11-2; D gene: -; clone size: -; J gene: TRBJ2-7
CDR3 DNA: TGTGCCAGCAGCCAAGATGAGGAGACTAGCGGGAGGGGGGGCAATGAGCAGTTCTTC; CDR3 protein: CASSQDEETSGRGGNEQFF; V gene: TRBV3-1; D gene: TRBD2; clone size: -; J gene: TRBJ2-1
CDR3 DNA: TGTGCCAGCAGCTTAACATCAGGGACTGAAGCTTTCTTT; CDR3 protein: CASSLTSGTEAFF; V gene: TRBV9; D gene: -; clone size: -; J gene: TRBJ1-1
CDR3 DNA: TGCAGCGTTCACAGCGGGAACACCGGGGAGCTGTTTTTT; CDR3 protein: CSVHSGNTGELFF; V gene: TRBV29-1; D gene: -; clone size: -; J gene: TRBJ2-2
CDR3 DNA: TGTGCCAGCAGCCTACAGGGGAGATCCTACAATGAGCAGTTCTTC; CDR3 protein: CASSLQGRSYNEQFF; V gene: TRBV13; D gene: TRBD1; clone size: -; J gene: TRBJ2-1
CDR3 DNA: TGTGACAGCAGCGTAACTAGCGGGAGAGGGGAGACCCAGTACTTC; CDR3 protein: CDSSVTSGRGETQYF; V gene: TRBV9; D gene: TRBD2; clone size: -; J gene: TRBJ2-5
CDR3 DNA: TGTGCCAGCAGTTTAGCAGGGCGCACTGAAGCTTTCTTT; CDR3 protein: CASSLAGRTEAFF; V gene: TRBV27; D gene: -; clone size: -; J gene: TRBJ1-1
CDR3 DNA: TGTGCCAGCTCACGACTTTACGAGCAGTACTTC; CDR3 protein: CASSRLYEQYF; V gene: TRBV7-9; D gene: -; clone size: -; J gene: TRBJ2-7
CDR3 DNA: TGCAGTGCTCCTCCGGGACAGGATGAAGCTTTCTTT; CDR3 protein: CSAPPGQDEAFF; V gene: TRBV20-1; D gene: TRBD1; clone size: -; J gene: TRBJ1-1
CDR3 DNA: TGTGCCAGCAGCTTATGGGTAGAGACCCAGTACTTC; CDR3 protein: CASSLWVETQYF; V gene: TRBV7-6; D gene: -; clone size: -; J gene: TRBJ2-5